This T cell receptor beta chain came from a study of blood T cell repertoires in COVID-19. Study overall: There were acute and convalescent COVID-19 samples, and they came from the United States, Italy and Spain. In each case, the material was cDNA or gDNA derived from T cells, B-cell-depleted T cells, or PBMCs.

Trimming stripped 4 bases from V and 0 bases from J, with 14 bases between. The CDR3 loop spans 16 amino acids. The germline CDR1 and CDR2 sequences are SGHNT and YYREEE (reference sequence). Original processing notes: The assay estimated nucleated cells by amplifying reference gene primers. Profiling relied on immunoSEQ multiplex PCR, and the TCRdb table lists in-frame clones only, not all of them. V, J and clone size reflect that table, while D and trimming were determined from the DNA. The table shows tens of thousands of clones, with 70% to 85% occurring only once. Sequencing was performed on peripheral blood. This TCR was sampled from an older man with acute or convalescent COVID-19. The chain is built from TRBV5-4 and TRBJ2-1; possible D gene TRBD1, 5 bases. The CDR3 loop is CASSQMGHSSYNEQFF. The CDR3 DNA follows: TGTGCCAGCAGCCAAATGGGGCACAGCTCCTACAATGAGCAGTTCTTC. Full variable domain (remainder filled in from reference TRBV5-4 and TRBJ2-1): ETGVTQSPTHLIKTRGQQVTLRCSSQSGHNTVSWYQQALGQGPQFIFQYYREEENGRGNFPPRFSGLQFPNYSSELNVNALELDDSALYLCASSQMGHSSYNEQFFGPGTRLTVL.